The 19 T cell receptor beta chains in this list originate from one sample, sequenced in a study of monozygotic twins with inflammatory bowel disease. TCRdb re-called the 5' RACE reads; one entry per CDR3 protein, DNA not given. The sample includes approximately 420,000 distinct CDR3 sequences. The source material was blood. The receptors here all came from a human donor with ulcerative colitis or Crohn's disease, or a healthy co-twin of an affected twin (not recorded which).

This chain links TRBV4-1 with TRBJ1-2; absent DNA, TCRdb's TRBD1 call cannot be checked. Germline CDR1 is MGHRA and CDR2 is YSYEKL. CDR3 length: 15 amino acids. The CDR3 region is CASSQVGDRGFGYTF.

This chain joins TRBV7-6 and TRBJ2-2; the D call from TCRdb, TRBD2, cannot be confirmed without DNA. The CDR3 loop spans 18 amino acids. The germline CDR1 and CDR2 sequences are SGHVS and FNYEAQ. The CDR3 sequence is CASSSLGTSGGRTGELFF.

The chain has TRBV3-1 and TRBJ2-7; checking the TCRdb D call of TRBD2 is not possible without DNA. The CDR3 has 12 residues. Germline V lookup: CDR1 LGHDT, CDR2 YNNKEL (reference sequence). The CDR3 here is CASSSGGLAYSF.

This chain's CDR3 is CASSPQTGAPGYTF. The chain employs TRBV18 and TRBJ1-2; the D call from TCRdb, TRBD1, cannot be confirmed without DNA. Germline CDR1 is KGHSH and CDR2 is LQKENI. The CDR3 runs 14 residues.

The chain is built from TRBV7-6 and TRBJ2-7; no DNA is available, so the TRBD2 call from TCRdb remains unchecked. The CDR3 is made up of 16 amino acids. Germline V lookup: CDR1 SGHVS, CDR2 FNYEAQ. Here the CDR3 reads CASSLDDQRPPYEQYF.

The rearrangement uses TRBV28 and TRBJ1-5; the D gene TCRdb calls, TRBD1, cannot be checked with no DNA. CDR1 is MDHEN and CDR2 is SYDVKM in the germline V gene. The CDR3 runs 14 residues. CDR3 in amino acids: CASSRTGDHQPQHF.

This rearrangement joins TRBV20-1 to TRBJ1-1; TCRdb reports TRBD1, a call that lacks DNA to check it against. Germline V gene sequence: CDR1 DFQATT, CDR2 SNEGSKA (reference sequence). This CDR3 contains 12 residues. The CDR3 protein is CSAITGDTEAFF.

This sequence joins TRBV6-2 or TRBV6-3 and TRBJ2-3; no DNA is available, so the TRBD2 call from TCRdb remains unchecked. CDR3 length equals 15 residues. Germline CDR1 reads MNHEY; CDR2 reads SVGEGT. The CDR3 loop is CASSSGGHPTDTQYF.

The CDR3 here is CSASGLAGADTQYF. This chain uses TRBV20-1 with TRBJ2-3; TCRdb indicates TRBD2, and absent DNA this call remains unverified. Germline V lookup: CDR1 DFQATT, CDR2 SNEGSKA (reference sequence). This CDR3 has 14 residues.

The chain is built from TRBV5-1 and TRBJ1-4. CDR3 size: 14 residues. CDR1 is SGHRS, CDR2 YFSETQ, per germline. CDR3 in amino acids: CASSPLGANEKLFF. Complete variable domain (other parts from reference TRBV5-1 and TRBJ1-4): KAGVTQTPRYLIKTRGQQVTLSCSPISGHRSVSWYQQTPGQGLQFLFEYFSETQRNKGNFPGRFSGRQFSNSRSEMNVSTLELGDSALYLCASSPLGANEKLFFGSGTQLSVL.

The chain carries TRBV12-3 or TRBV12-4 and TRBJ2-1; TCRdb proposes TRBD1, but this gene call is untestable without DNA. CDR3 length: 16 residues. The CDR3 reads CASRSQTGAVYNEQFF.

J is TRBJ1-2 and V is TRBV7-2. The CDR3 length is 14 residues. In germline, CDR1 is SGHTA, CDR2 FQGNSA. CDR3 sequence reads: CASSLAGLNYGYTF.

This chain links TRBV6-2 or TRBV6-3 with TRBJ2-7; TCRdb designates TRBD2, a call that cannot be tested without DNA. The CDR3 has 15 residues. The germline gives CDR1 MNHEY, CDR2 SVGEGT. This CDR3 is CAARSHQRATYEQYF.

V and J are TRBV2 and TRBJ2-1. Germline V gene lookup returns CDR1 SNHLY and CDR2 FYNNEI. This CDR3 contains 13 residues. The CDR3: CASTSDRHNEQFF.

J is TRBJ1-1 and V is TRBV5-4; TCRdb picks TRBD1, but there is no DNA to check that call. The CDR3 loop spans 17 amino acids. Germline CDR1 is SGHNT and CDR2 is YYREEE (reference sequence). The CDR3 sequence: CASSLGPDRGLDTEAFF.

Here the CDR3 reads CASSLKGSGIYGYTF. This chain connects TRBV27 to TRBJ1-2. Germline assignment: CDR1 MNHEY and CDR2 SMNVEV (reference sequence). The CDR3 totals 15 residues.

This chain joins TRBV11-1 and TRBJ2-3; TCRdb calls TRBD2, which cannot be checked without DNA. Germline lookup yields CDR1 SGHAT and CDR2 FQDESV (reference sequence). The CDR3 is made up of 20 amino acids. The CDR3 spells CASSFWSLAGVLSGTDTQYF.

The V and J genes are TRBV12-3 or TRBV12-4 and TRBJ1-6. The CDR3 has 15 amino acids. The CDR3 protein is CASSDSGGSNSPLHF.

This chain links TRBV20-1 with TRBJ1-1; the TCRdb call, TRBD1, lacks DNA for checking. The CDR3 contains 14 residues. Germline CDR1 is DFQATT and CDR2 is SNEGSKA (reference sequence). The CDR3 loop is CSARRTAGNTEAFF.